This is a list of T cell receptor beta chains from one sample in a study of OX40 agonist ivuxolimab in advanced cancers. Assay used: immunoSEQ multiplex PCR; TCRdb lists only in-frame clones, some missing. This table holds about 26,000 clones, 88% found once. The input for sequencing was CD4+ or CD8+ T cells sorted from blood, taken in a trial of the OX40 agonist ivuxolimab. These receptors all stem from an adult with an advanced solid tumor such as melanoma, head and neck, liver or kidney cancer. The CDR3 runs from the conserved cysteine through the conserved F or W. The order of the fields is V gene, clone size, J gene, D gene, CDR3 DNA, CDR3 protein. D genes are given only for firm matches. Size is omitted from some rows. Given values are once, few, many or a class for expanded clones.

TRBV7-6	-	TRBJ2-5	-	TGTGCCAGCAGCTTTACTCCCTACCAAGAGACCCAGTACTTC	CASSFTPYQETQYF
TRBV6-1	once	TRBJ2-7	TRBD1	TGTGCCAGCAGTGCAGGGACAGGAAGGGCCTACGAGCAGTACTTC	CASSAGTGRAYEQYF
TRBV7-9	-	TRBJ1-5	TRBD1	TGTGCCAGCAGCCCATTAGACAGGGGTAGCAATCAGCCCCAGCATTTT	CASSPLDRGSNQPQHF
TRBV6-1	few	TRBJ1-6	-	TGTGCCAGCAGTGAAGGGGAGGTGGCACCCCTCCACTTT	CASSEGEVAPLHF
TRBV7-9	-	TRBJ2-1	TRBD1	TGTGCCAGCAGCTTAGGACAGGGCTCTCGGAATGAGCAGTTCTTC	CASSLGQGSRNEQFF
TRBV5-1	-	TRBJ1-2	TRBD1	TGCGCCAGCAGCAATACCCGGACAGGGTTGGATGGCTACACCTTC	CASSNTRTGLDGYTF
TRBV7-9	-	TRBJ2-1	-	TGTGCCAGCAGCGCAGATGACTTAAAGGGCAATGAGCAGTTCTTC	CASSADDLKGNEQFF
TRBV29-1	-	TRBJ1-2	TRBD1	TGCAGCGTTGAACAGGGGGTACCCAACTATGGCTACACCTTC	CSVEQGVPNYGYTF
TRBV6-5	-	TRBJ2-7	TRBD2	TGTGCCAGCAGCCCGGGGGGGGGTTTCAACGAGCAGTACTTC	CASSPGGGFNEQYF
TRBV7-9	-	TRBJ1-5	-	TGTGCCAGCAGCGGAGACAGCAATCAGCCCCAGCATTTT	CASSGDSNQPQHF
TRBV9	-	TRBJ2-3	TRBD2	TGTGCCAGCAGCGTATTGGGACTAGCCACTAGCACAGATACGCAGTATTTT	CASSVLGLATSTDTQYF
TRBV9	once	TRBJ2-1	TRBD2	TGTGCCAGCAGCCTACTATCCGGGACTAGCCTGCTAAATGAGCAGTTCTTC	CASSLLSGTSLLNEQFF
TRBV11-2	few	TRBJ2-1	-	TGTGCCAGCAGCTTAGTTGGGATCGGGCGGGACGGTGAGCAGTTCTTC	CASSLVGIGRDGEQFF
TRBV4-1	-	TRBJ1-1	TRBD1	TGCGCCAGCAGCCAAGGGATCGGGACAGGCCAGAACACTGAAGCTTTCTTT	CASSQGIGTGQNTEAFF
TRBV28	once	TRBJ1-1	-	TGTGCCAGCAGTTTCGACACTGAAGCTTTCTTT	CASSFDTEAFF
TRBV15	-	TRBJ2-5	TRBD1	TGTGCCACCAGCAGACTCGGGACAGGGGGGATGAGGGAGACCCAGTACTTC	CATSRLGTGGMRETQYF
TRBV4-1	-	TRBJ2-1	-	TGCGCCAGCAGCCCCGGCCCAGATCCGGTAGGTGAGCAGTTCTTC	CASSPGPDPVGEQFF
TRBV30	-	TRBJ2-2	-	TGTGCCTGGAGTAGAGGGGACGTCGGGGAGCTGTTTTTT	CAWSRGDVGELFF
TRBV30	-	TRBJ2-7	-	TGTGCCTGGAGGGAGAGCTACGAGCAGTACTTC	CAWRESYEQYF
TRBV4-1	once	TRBJ1-1	-	TGCGCCAGCACTACCGGGGGAGGCACTGAAGCTTTCTTT	CASTTGGGTEAFF
TRBV7-9	-	TRBJ2-3	-	TGTGCCAGCAGCAAACAGGGTTTCGGAGATACGCAGTATTTT	CASSKQGFGDTQYF
TRBV9	-	TRBJ2-3	-	TGTGCCAGCAGCGCATCTCAAGGGTACGATCTCACAGATACGCAGTATTTT	CASSASQGYDLTDTQYF
TRBV27	-	TRBJ2-7	-	TGTGCCAGCGGCCAAGGGGGTCCTTCCTACGAGCAGTACTTC	CASGQGGPSYEQYF
TRBV30	-	TRBJ1-2	-	TGTGCCGGCGAGTTGGATGGCTACACCTTC	CAGELDGYTF
TRBV6-7	-	TRBJ2-3	TRBD2	TGTGCCAGCAACGGTCGGGGGGAACAGACAGATACGCAGTATTTT	CASNGRGEQTDTQYF
TRBV4-2	-	TRBJ1-1	-	TGTGCCAGCAGCCAAGAGGCAGACGCCTTGAACACTGAAGCTTTCTTT	CASSQEADALNTEAFF
TRBV27	-	TRBJ2-7	-	TGTGCCAGCAGTTTATCGGCCACGGGTCTTCACCTCGTCTACGAGCAGTACTTC	CASSLSATGLHLVYEQYF
TRBV29-1	-	TRBJ1-2	-	TGCAGCGTTGACGCGGGGAGATGGAGCTATGGCTACACCTTC	CSVDAGRWSYGYTF
TRBV5-6	-	TRBJ1-4	TRBD1	TGTGCCAGCAGCTTGGTTGGGACAGGCAATGCTCGACTGTTTTTT	CASSLVGTGNARLFF
TRBV27	-	TRBJ2-7	-	TGTGCCAGCAGTTTAGCCACACTAAGGGAGCAGTACTTC	CASSLATLREQYF
TRBV7-9	-	TRBJ1-1	-	TGTGCCAGCAGCTTAGTTCAGGGGAACACTGAAGCTTTCTTT	CASSLVQGNTEAFF
TRBV28	-	TRBJ2-3	TRBD2	TGTGCCAGCAGTCCAAGTGATAGCGGGACCACAGATACGCAGTATTTT	CASSPSDSGTTDTQYF
TRBV27	-	TRBJ1-2	-	TGTGCCAGCAGTTTATCGAAGGGGACGGGCGCCTATGGCTACACCTTC	CASSLSKGTGAYGYTF
TRBV6-4	few	TRBJ1-6	TRBD1	TGTGCCAGCAGGGACAGGGATAATTCACCCCTCCACTTT	CASRDRDNSPLHF
TRBV6-5	-	TRBJ2-1	-	TGTGCCAGCAGTTACTCAGTGGTAAGCGATGAGCAGTTCTTC	CASSYSVVSDEQFF
TRBV21-1	-	TRBJ1-1	-	TGTGCCAGCAGCCGAGGGACACAGAACACTGAAGCTTTCTTT	CASSRGTQNTEAFF
TRBV29-1	once	TRBJ2-1	-	TGCAGCGTTTCCGGGGGTCTCGAGGGCAATGAGCAGTTCTTC	CSVSGGLEGNEQFF
TRBV7-6	-	TRBJ1-1	-	TGTGCCAGCAGCTTAGGGGAGTACACTGAAGCTTTCTTT	CASSLGEYTEAFF
TRBV9	-	TRBJ2-1	-	TGTGCCAGCAGCGGAACTAGTTCCAGCGATGAGCAGTTCTTC	CASSGTSSSDEQFF
TRBV10-3	once	TRBJ2-7	TRBD2	TGTGCCATCAGTGACGTTCCCGGGACTAGCGGGGGTGCCTACGAGCAGTACTTC	CAISDVPGTSGGAYEQYF
TRBV11-3	-	TRBJ2-2	-	TGTGCCAGCAGTTCGGCCACCGGGGAGCTGTTTTTT	CASSSATGELFF
TRBV10-1	-	TRBJ1-2	-	TGCGCCAGCAGTGAGTCTCATTGGATTTTTAACTATGGCTACACCTTC	CASSESHWIFNYGYTF